This T cell receptor beta chain was recorded in a study of breast tumors, draining lymph nodes, adjacent tissues. TCRdb processed the multiplex PCR reads anew with MiXCR; each CDR3 protein has one entry. The top ten clones hold about 2.5% of a sample with about 140,000 distinct CDR3 sequences, over 25% of them seen once. The germline CDR1 and CDR2 sequences are MNHEY and SVGAGI. There are 14 residues in the CDR3. The V and J ends lost 6 bases and 0 bases respectively, with 8 bases between them. The lymph nodes were axillary draining lymph nodes from breast cancer patients. This clonotype was detected many times. As yet, its antigen is unknown. General study points: Tumor T cell lymph node origin was a supported hypothesis, not proven. Luminal-like breast cancer showed significantly higher tumor–nontumor repertoire similarity than basal-like. Tumors had less TCR diversity than lymph nodes, more than nontumor tissue.

V usage is TRBV6-5 and J usage is TRBJ1-4; a possible D gene is TRBD1 (5 bases). The TCR sequence derives from a female donor with breast cancer. Some clones in this sample may be carry-over from other donors' samples. Material for sequencing was axillary lymph node tissue. The CDR3 is CASSMTATNEKLFF. The CDR3 DNA sequence: TGTGCCAGCAGCATGACAGCAACTAATGAAAAACTGTTTTTT.